This T cell receptor (beta chain) derives from a study of patients and donors after allogeneic stem cell transplantation. TCRdb fed the RT-PCR reads into MiXCR, producing one record per CDR3 protein. The sample records more than 850,000 distinct CDR3 sequences, around 17% being singletons. V was trimmed by 2 bases and J by 4 bases, leaving 8 bases between them. The CDR3 sequence is 14 residues long. This clonotype showed up just a few times. Sequenced input: blood, either unsorted or a sorted T cell fraction (not recorded which). The V and J genes are TRBV12-3 or TRBV12-4 and TRBJ2-2; D may match TRBD1 or TRBD2 (5 bases each). The receptor was derived from a human donor who was either an allogeneic HSCT recipient or a stem cell or donor lymphocyte infusion donor (not recorded which). It is not recorded whose cells these are; they may come from a transplant donor. The CDR3 loop reads CASSLKGPTGELFF. CDR3 nucleotides: TGTGCCAGCAGTTTAAAGGGACCCACCGGGGAGCTGTTTTTT.